Shown below are 13 T cell receptor beta chains from a single sample sequenced in a study of technical replicates of blood from a few donors. TCRdb keeps only in-frame clones here, not all; method: immunoSEQ multiplex PCR. The repertoire holds almost 70,000 clones, just over 90% seen once, with roughly 4.3% in the top ten. Sequencing used PBMCs. These TCRs come from a human donor in good health. Some clones in this sample may be carry-over from other donors' samples.

This clone showed up just once. This chain connects TRBV27 to TRBJ1-6; 9 bases match TRBD1. V shed 2 bases, J shed 2 bases, and the junction held 4 bases outside the gene matches. CDR1 is MNHEY and CDR2 is SMNVEV in the germline V gene (reference sequence). The CDR3 runs 17 residues. DNA of the CDR3: TGTGCCAGCAGTTTAGTTGGACAGGGGACCTATAATTCACCCCTCCACTTT. Its protein is CASSLVGQGTYNSPLHF.

This clone was detected only a few times. The chain employs TRBV7-9 and TRBJ2-7; no definite D call. Germline assignment: CDR1 SEHNR and CDR2 FQNEAQ (reference sequence). CDR3 size: 13 residues. Trimming removed 5 bases at V and 5 bases at J, with 13 bases between. The CDR3 sequence is CASSPQLGDEQYF. The CDR3 DNA reads as TGTGCCAGCAGCCCACAGCTGGGCGACGAGCAGTACTTC.

This chain uses TRBV18 with TRBJ2-5, with TRBD2 matching 7 bases. The CDR3 covers 14 residues. Germline CDR1 reads KGHSH; CDR2 reads LQKENI. V shed 3 bases and J 4 bases; nucleotides not matched to a gene: 5. The CDR3 sequence: CASSPGLVRETQYF. The CDR3, as DNA: TGTGCCAGCTCACCCGGACTAGTGCGAGAGACCCAGTACTTC.

V usage is TRBV13 and J usage is TRBJ1-4; tentatively, D is TRBD1 (5 bases). The ends were cut back, 1 base at V and 0 bases at J, with 9 bases in the middle. The CDR3 has 16 amino acids. Germline loops: CDR1 PRHDT, CDR2 FYEKMQ (reference sequence). As DNA, the CDR3 is TGTGCCAGCAGCTTAGTGACAGATGCAACTAATGAAAAACTGTTTTTT. Encoded protein: CASSLVTDATNEKLFF.

V gene TRBV9 combines with J gene TRBJ2-1; 13 bases align to TRBD2. The germline CDR1 and CDR2 sequences are SGDLS and YYNGEE. CDR3 length equals 15 residues. V shed 4 bases and J 9 bases; nucleotides not matched to a gene: 7. CDR3 nucleotide sequence: TGTGCCAGCAGCATTACTAGCGGGAGGGCCTCTGAGCAGTTCTTC. Protein: CASSITSGRASEQFF.

The V and J genes are TRBV4-1 and TRBJ2-7, with a possible D match to TRBD1 (6 bases). Germline loops: CDR1 MGHRA, CDR2 YSYEKL. The CDR3 sequence is 14 residues long. V was shortened by 3 bases and J by 3 bases, with 12 bases between the two germline ends. This chain's CDR3 is CASSQPGVNYEQYF. The CDR3 DNA is TGCGCCAGCAGCCAGCCAGGGGTTAACTACGAGCAGTACTTC.

This chain uses TRBV7-9 with TRBJ2-7; the match to TRBD2 covers 8 bases. Germline V lookup: CDR1 SEHNR, CDR2 FQNEAQ (reference sequence). There are 16 residues in the CDR3. V was pared by 6 bases and J by 5 bases, with 15 bases of the junction left unmatched. The CDR3 nucleotides read TGTGCCAGCAGGCCCGACCGGGGGGGATTCAGAAACGAGCAGTACTTC. Translated: CASRPDRGGFRNEQYF.

The chain couples TRBV19 to TRBJ1-1; a possible D gene is TRBD1 (5 bases). Trimming removed 5 bases from V and 5 bases from J, with 12 bases in between. Germline V gene sequence: CDR1 LNHDA, CDR2 SQIVND (reference sequence). The CDR3 totals 13 residues. The CDR3 DNA sequence: TGTGCCAGTAGTCGGCAGGGATGGACTGAAGCTTTCTTT. Protein product: CASSRQGWTEAFF.

The chain carries TRBV4-3 and TRBJ2-1; D perhaps matches TRBD2 (5 bases). The germline gives CDR1 LGHNA, CDR2 YSLEER. The CDR3 sequence is 18 residues long. V was shortened by 0 bases and J by 0 bases, with 15 bases between the two germline ends. This CDR3 reads CASSQERSSAYSYNEQFF. The CDR3 DNA reads TGCGCCAGCAGCCAAGAGCGTAGTAGCGCCTACTCCTACAATGAGCAGTTCTTC.

The genes are TRBV15 and TRBJ2-1, with 9 positions matching TRBD2. V was clipped by 5 bases and J by 8 bases; unmatched bases: 4. Germline V gene lookup returns CDR1 LNHNV and CDR2 YYDKDF (reference sequence). CDR3 size: 13 residues. CDR3 sequence (DNA): TGTGCCACCAGCCCGCGACTAGCGGATGAGCAGTTCTTC. Protein: CATSPRLADEQFF.

This chain joins TRBV5-1 and TRBJ2-2; D might be TRBD1 (6 bases). Trimming cost V 4 bases and J 2 bases, with 15 bases left between them. This CDR3 has 16 residues. The germline CDR1 and CDR2 sequences are SGHRS and YFSETQ. CDR3 loop: CASSASPGQNTGELFF. The CDR3 coding sequence is TGCGCCAGCAGCGCCTCGCCGGGACAAAACACCGGGGAGCTGTTTTTT.

The J gene is TRBJ2-7, the V gene TRBV2; TRBD1 matches at 8 bases. The CDR3 consists of 14 residues. Trimming at V came to 5 bases and at J to 6 bases, leaving 9 bases not matched to a gene. Per germline, CDR1 SNHLY and CDR2 FYNNEI. The CDR3 DNA reads as TGTGCCAGCAGTTTCCAGGACAGGGCCGGCGAGCAGTACTTC. Amino acids: CASSFQDRAGEQYF. The whole variable domain, filled in from reference TRBV2 and TRBJ2-7, reads EPEVTQTPSHQVTQMGQEVILRCVPISNHLYFYWYRQILGQKVEFLVSFYNNEISEKSEIFDDQFSVERPDGSNFTLKIRSTKLEDSAMYFCASSFQDRAGEQYFGPGTRLTVT.

The chain combines TRBV4-1 with TRBJ1-1, with 9 bases fitting TRBD1. This CDR3 is 18 amino acids long. V was pared by 3 bases and J by 0 bases, with 11 bases of the junction left unmatched. Germline CDR1 is MGHRA and CDR2 is YSYEKL. The CDR3 coding sequence is TGCGCCAGCAGCCAGGGGACAGGGTACGCCTACATGAACACTGAAGCTTTCTTT. This sequence encodes CASSQGTGYAYMNTEAFF.